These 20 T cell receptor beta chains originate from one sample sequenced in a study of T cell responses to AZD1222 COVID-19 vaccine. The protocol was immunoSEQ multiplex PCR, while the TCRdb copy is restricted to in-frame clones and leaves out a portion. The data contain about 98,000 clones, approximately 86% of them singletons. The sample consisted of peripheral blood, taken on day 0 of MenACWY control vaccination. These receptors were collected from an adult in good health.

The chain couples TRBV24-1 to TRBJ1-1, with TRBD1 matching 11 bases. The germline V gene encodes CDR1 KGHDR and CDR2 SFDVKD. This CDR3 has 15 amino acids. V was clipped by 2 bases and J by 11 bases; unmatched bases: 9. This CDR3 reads CATSDSGTGGKEAFF. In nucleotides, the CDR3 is TGTGCCACCAGTGATTCCGGGACAGGGGGGAAGGAGGCTTTCTTT.

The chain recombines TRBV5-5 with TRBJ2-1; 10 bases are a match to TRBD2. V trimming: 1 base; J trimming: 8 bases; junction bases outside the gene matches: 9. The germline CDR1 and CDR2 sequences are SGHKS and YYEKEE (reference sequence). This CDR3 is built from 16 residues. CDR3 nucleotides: TGTGCCAGCAGCTTGTTGCGAGCGGGGGGGCAGGATGAGCAGTTCTTC. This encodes CASSLLRAGGQDEQFF.

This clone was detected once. The CDR3, as DNA: TGTGCCTCCCAACCGGGACGCACCAATTCACCCCTCCACTTT. Amino acid sequence: CASQPGRTNSPLHF. The rearrangement links TRBV6-5 to TRBJ1-6; maybe TRBD1 (5 bases). V shed 11 bases and J shed 7 bases, with 18 bases lying between them. This CDR3 is 14 amino acids long. CDR1 and CDR2 (germline): MNHEY, SVGAGI.

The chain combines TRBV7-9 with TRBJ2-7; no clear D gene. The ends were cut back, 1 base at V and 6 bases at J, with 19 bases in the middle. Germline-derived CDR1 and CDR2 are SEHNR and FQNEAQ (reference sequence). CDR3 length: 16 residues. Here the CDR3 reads CASSLDRPIFDSEQYF. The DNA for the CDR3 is TGTGCCAGCAGCTTAGATCGCCCTATTTTCGATAGCGAGCAGTACTTC.

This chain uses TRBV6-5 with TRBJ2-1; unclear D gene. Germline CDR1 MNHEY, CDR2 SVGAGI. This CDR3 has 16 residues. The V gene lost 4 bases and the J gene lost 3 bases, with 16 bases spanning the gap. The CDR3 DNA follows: TGTGCCAGCAGTTTCCCAGGCCAGATGGGCTACAATGAGCAGTTCTTC. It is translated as CASSFPGQMGYNEQFF.

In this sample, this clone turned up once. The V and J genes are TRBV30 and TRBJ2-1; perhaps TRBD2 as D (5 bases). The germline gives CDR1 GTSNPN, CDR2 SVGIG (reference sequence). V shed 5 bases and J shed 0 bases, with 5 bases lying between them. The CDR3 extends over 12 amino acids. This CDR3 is CAWGSSYNEQFF. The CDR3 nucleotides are TGTGCCTGGGGGAGCTCCTACAATGAGCAGTTCTTC. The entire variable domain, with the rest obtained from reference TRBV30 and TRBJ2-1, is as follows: SQTIHQWPATLVQPVGSPLSLECTVEGTSNPNLYWYRQAAGRGLQLLFYSVGIGQISSEVPQNLSASRPQDRQFILSSKKLLLSDSGFYLCAWGSSYNEQFFGPGTRLTVL.

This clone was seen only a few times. CDR3 in amino acids: CAWSVRGISNYGYTF. The DNA of the CDR3 is TGTGCCTGGAGTGTACGGGGGATTTCTAACTATGGCTACACCTTC. V is TRBV30 and J is TRBJ1-2, with a weak D call TRBD1 (5 bases). CDR1 is GTSNPN, CDR2 SVGIG, per germline (reference sequence). V was trimmed by 0 bases and J by 0 bases, leaving 11 bases between them. The CDR3 is made up of 15 amino acids.

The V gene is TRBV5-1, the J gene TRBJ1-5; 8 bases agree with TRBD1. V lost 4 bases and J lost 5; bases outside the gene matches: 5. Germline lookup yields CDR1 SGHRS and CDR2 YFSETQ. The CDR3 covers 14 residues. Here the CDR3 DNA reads TGCGCCAGCAGCGACGGGACAGGCCATCAGCCCCAGCATTTT. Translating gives CASSDGTGHQPQHF.

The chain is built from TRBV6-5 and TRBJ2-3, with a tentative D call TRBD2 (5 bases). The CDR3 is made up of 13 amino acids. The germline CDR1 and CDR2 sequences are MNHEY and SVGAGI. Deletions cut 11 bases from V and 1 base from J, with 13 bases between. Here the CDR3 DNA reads TGTGCCGGCCGAGAGGGAGGCACAGATACGCAGTATTTT. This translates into CAGREGGTDTQYF.

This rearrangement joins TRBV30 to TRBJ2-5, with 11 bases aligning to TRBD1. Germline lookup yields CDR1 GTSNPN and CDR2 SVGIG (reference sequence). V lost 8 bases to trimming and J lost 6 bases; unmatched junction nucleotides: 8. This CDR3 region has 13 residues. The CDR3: CATTGQGGQTQYF. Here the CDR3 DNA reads TGTGCCACAACGGGACAGGGGGGGCAGACCCAGTACTTC.

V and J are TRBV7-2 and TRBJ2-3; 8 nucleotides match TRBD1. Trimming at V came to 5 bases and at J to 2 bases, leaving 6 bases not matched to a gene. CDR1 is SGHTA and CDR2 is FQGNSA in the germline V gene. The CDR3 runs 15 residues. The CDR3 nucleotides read TGTGCCAGCAGCCCGACAGGGGAGAACACAGATACGCAGTATTTT. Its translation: CASSPTGENTDTQYF.

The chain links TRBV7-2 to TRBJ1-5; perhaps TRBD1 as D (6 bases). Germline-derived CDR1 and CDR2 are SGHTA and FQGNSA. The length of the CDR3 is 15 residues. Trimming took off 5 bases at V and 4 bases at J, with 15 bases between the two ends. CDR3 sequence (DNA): TGTGCCAGCAGCCGGGACGGGGGGCGGAATCAGCCCCAGCATTTT. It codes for CASSRDGGRNQPQHF.

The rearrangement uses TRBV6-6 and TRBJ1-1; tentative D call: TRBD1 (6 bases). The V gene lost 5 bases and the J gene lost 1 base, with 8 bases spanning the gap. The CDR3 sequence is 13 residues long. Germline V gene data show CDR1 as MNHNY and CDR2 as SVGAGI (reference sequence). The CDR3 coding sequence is TGTGCCAGCAGTACGACAGGGAACACTGAAGCTTTCTTT. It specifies CASSTTGNTEAFF.

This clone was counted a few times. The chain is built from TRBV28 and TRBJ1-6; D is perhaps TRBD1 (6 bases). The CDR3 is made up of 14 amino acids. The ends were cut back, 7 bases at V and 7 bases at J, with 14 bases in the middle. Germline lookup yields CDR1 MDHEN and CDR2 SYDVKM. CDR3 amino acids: CASTTTGRNSPLHF. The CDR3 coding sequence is TGTGCCAGCACAACGACAGGACGAAATTCACCCCTCCACTTT.

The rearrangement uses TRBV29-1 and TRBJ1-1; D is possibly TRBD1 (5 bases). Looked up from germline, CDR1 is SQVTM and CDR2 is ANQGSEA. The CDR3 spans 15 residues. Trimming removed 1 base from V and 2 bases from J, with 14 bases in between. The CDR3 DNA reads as TGCAGCGTTGAAGCCAGCCGAGGGACTAACACTGAAGCTTTCTTT. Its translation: CSVEASRGTNTEAFF.

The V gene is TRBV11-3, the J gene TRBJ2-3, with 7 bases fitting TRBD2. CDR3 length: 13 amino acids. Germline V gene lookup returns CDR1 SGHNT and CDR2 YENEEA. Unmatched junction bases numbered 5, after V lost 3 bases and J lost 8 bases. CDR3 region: CASSFTSAGTQYF. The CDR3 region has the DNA TGTGCCAGCAGCTTTACTAGCGCCGGTACGCAGTATTTT. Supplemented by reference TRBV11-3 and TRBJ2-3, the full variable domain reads EAGVVQSPRYKIIEKKQPVAFWCNPISGHNTLYWYLQNLGQGPELLIRYENEEAVDDSQLPKDRFSAERLKGVDSTLKIQPAELGDSAVYLCASSFTSAGTQYFGPGTRLTVL.

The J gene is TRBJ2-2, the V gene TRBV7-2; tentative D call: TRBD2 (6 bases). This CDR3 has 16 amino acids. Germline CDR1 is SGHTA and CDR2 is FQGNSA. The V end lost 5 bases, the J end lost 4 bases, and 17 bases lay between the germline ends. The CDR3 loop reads CASSPVGGDGTGELFF. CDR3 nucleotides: TGTGCCAGCAGCCCAGTAGGCGGGGACGGCACCGGGGAGCTGTTTTTT.

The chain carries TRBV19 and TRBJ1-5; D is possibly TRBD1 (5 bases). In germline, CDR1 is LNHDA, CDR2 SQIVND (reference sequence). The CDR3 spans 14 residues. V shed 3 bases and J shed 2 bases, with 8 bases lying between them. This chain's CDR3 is CASSIPGGNQPQHF. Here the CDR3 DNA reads TGTGCCAGTAGTATTCCGGGGGGCAATCAGCCCCAGCATTTT.

The CDR3 here is CASSVGTATYEQYF. The CDR3 region has the DNA TGTGCCAGCAGCGTCGGGACGGCCACCTACGAGCAGTACTTC. V gene TRBV5-5 combines with J gene TRBJ2-7; either TRBD1 or TRBD2 may supply D (5 bases each). Trimming shortened V by 4 bases and J by 2 bases, and 13 bases separated the two germline ends. Per the germline V gene, CDR1 is SGHKS and CDR2 is YYEKEE (reference sequence). CDR3 length equals 14 residues.

CDR3 in amino acids: CASSRGMGGNTGELFF. CDR3 coding DNA: TGCGCCAGCAGCCGCGGAATGGGAGGGAACACCGGGGAGCTGTTTTTT. The chain couples TRBV4-1 to TRBJ2-2; D is possibly TRBD2 (6 bases). Trimming pared 4 bases from V and 1 base from J, leaving 13 bases between. The germline V gene has CDR1 MGHRA and CDR2 YSYEKL. CDR3 length equals 16 residues.